The clone carrying this T cell receptor (beta chain) was seen a handful of times. This sample was included in a study of OX40 agonist ivuxolimab in advanced cancers. Some clones are missing from TCRdb's copy, which holds only in-frame ones; the method was immunoSEQ multiplex PCR. Of around 80,000 clones listed, less than 90% are singletons. The germline V gene has CDR1 MNHEY and CDR2 SMNVEV (reference sequence). Trimming shortened V by 8 bases and J by 2 bases, and 22 bases separated the two germline ends. The CDR3 totals 17 residues. J is TRBJ2-1 and V is TRBV27, with D possibly being TRBD2 (5 bases). Here the sequenced sample was CD4+ or CD8+ T cells sorted from blood, taken in a trial of the OX40 agonist ivuxolimab. The receptor's source is an adult with an advanced solid tumor such as melanoma, head and neck, liver or kidney cancer. The CDR3: CASGRRSGVSTYNEQFF. DNA for the CDR3: TGTGCCAGCGGCAGGCGTTCCGGGGTGTCTACCTACAATGAGCAGTTCTTC.